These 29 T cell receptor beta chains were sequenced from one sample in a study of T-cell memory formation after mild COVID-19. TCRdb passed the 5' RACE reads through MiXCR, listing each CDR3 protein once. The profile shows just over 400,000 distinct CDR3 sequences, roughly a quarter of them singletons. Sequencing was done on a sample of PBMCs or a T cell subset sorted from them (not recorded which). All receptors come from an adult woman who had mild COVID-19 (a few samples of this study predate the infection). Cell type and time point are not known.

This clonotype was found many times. This CDR3 reads CASSGGVGEQYF. In nucleotides, the CDR3 is TGTGCCAGCAGCGGGGGCGTTGGGGAGCAGTACTTC. V gene TRBV12-3 or TRBV12-4 combines with J gene TRBJ2-7; D tentatively reads TRBD1 or TRBD2 (6 bases each). V lost 6 bases and J lost 7, with 13 bases in between. The CDR3 runs 12 residues.

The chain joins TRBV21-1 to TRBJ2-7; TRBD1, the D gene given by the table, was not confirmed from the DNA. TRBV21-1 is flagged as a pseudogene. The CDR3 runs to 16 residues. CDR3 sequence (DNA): TGTGCCAGCAGCAGTGCTGCCGGGACAGTCTCCTACGAGCAGTACTTC. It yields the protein CASSSAAGTVSYEQYF.

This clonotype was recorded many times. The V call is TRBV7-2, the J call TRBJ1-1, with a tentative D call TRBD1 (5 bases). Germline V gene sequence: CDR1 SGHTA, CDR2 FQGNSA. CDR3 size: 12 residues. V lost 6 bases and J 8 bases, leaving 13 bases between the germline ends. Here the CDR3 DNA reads TGTGCCAGCAGACCCGACAGAGGAGAAGCTTTCTTT. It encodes CASRPDRGEAFF.

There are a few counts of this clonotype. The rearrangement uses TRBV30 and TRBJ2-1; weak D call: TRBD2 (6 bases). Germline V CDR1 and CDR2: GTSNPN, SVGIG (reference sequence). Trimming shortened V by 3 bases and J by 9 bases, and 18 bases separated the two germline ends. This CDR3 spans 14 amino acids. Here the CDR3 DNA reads TGTGCCTGGAGCTCGGGACTCGATTCGGGTGAGCAGTTCTTC. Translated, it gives CAWSSGLDSGEQFF.

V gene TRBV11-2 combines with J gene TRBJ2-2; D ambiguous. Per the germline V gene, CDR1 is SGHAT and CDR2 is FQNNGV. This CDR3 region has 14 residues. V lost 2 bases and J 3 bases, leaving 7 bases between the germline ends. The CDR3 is CASSLFSDTGELFF. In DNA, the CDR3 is TGTGCCAGCAGCTTATTCTCTGACACCGGGGAGCTGTTTTTT.

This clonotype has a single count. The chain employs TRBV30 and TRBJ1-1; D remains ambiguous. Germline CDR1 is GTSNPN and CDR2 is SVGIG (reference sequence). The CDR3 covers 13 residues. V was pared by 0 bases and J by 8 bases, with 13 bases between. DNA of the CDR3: TGTGCCTGGAGTGTGCGGACGAGGCCGGAAGCTTTCTTT. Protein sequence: CAWSVRTRPEAFF. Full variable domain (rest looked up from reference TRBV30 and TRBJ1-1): SQTIHQWPATLVQPVGSPLSLECTVEGTSNPNLYWYRQAAGRGLQLLFYSVGIGQISSEVPQNLSASRPQDRQFILSSKKLLLSDSGFYLCAWSVRTRPEAFFGQGTRLTVV.

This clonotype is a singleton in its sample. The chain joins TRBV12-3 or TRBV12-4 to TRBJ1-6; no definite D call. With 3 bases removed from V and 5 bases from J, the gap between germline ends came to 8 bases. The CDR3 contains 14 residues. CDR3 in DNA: TGTGCCAGCAGTTTTTGGCAGGATAATTCACCCCTCCACTTT. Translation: CASSFWQDNSPLHF.

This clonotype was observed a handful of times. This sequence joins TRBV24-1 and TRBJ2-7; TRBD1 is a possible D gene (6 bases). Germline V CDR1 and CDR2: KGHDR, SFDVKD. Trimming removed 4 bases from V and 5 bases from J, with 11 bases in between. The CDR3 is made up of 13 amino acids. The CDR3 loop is CATSEGAIHEQYF. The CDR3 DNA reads TGTGCCACCAGTGAGGGGGCTATCCACGAGCAGTACTTC.

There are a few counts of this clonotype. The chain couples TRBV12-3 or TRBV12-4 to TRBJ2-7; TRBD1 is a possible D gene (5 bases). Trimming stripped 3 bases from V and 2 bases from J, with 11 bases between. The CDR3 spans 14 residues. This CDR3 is CASSFMTETYEQYF. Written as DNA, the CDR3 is TGTGCCAGCAGTTTCATGACAGAAACCTACGAGCAGTACTTC.

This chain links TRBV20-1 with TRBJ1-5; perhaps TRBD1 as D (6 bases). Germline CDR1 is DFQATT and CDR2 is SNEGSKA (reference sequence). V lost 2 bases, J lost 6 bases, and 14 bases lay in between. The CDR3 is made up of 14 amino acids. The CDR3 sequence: CSARNRDTVQPQHF. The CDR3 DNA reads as TGCAGTGCTAGAAACAGGGATACGGTTCAGCCCCAGCATTTT.

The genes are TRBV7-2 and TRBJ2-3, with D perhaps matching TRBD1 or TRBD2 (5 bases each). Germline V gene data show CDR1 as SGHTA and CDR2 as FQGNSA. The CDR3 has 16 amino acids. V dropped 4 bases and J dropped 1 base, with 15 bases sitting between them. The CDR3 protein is CASSWSGTLGTDTQYF. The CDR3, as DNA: TGTGCCAGCAGCTGGTCGGGGACGCTAGGCACAGATACGCAGTATTTT.

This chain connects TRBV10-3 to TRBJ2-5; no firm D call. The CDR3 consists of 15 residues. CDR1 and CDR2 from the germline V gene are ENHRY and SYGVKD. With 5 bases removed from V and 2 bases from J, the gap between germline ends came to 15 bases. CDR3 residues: CAISSRAPLQETQYF. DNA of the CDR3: TGTGCCATCAGTTCACGAGCTCCTCTTCAAGAGACCCAGTACTTC.

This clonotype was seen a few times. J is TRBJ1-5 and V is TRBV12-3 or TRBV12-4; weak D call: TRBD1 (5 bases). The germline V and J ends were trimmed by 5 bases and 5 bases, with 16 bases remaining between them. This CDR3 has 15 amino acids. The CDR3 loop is CASSLFRDPDQPQHF. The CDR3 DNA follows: TGTGCCAGCAGTCTGTTCAGGGACCCCGATCAGCCCCAGCATTTT.

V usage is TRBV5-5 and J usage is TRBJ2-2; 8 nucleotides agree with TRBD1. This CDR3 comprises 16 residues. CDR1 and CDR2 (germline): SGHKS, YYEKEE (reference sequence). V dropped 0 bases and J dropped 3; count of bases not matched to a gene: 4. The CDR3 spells CASSLARTGHTGELFF. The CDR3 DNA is TGTGCCAGCAGCTTGGCCCGGACAGGGCACACCGGGGAGCTGTTTTTT.

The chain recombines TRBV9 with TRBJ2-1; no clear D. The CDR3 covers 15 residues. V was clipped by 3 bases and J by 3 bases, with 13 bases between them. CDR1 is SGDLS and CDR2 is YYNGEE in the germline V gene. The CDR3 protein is CASSDSGDNYNEQFF. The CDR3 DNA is TGTGCCAGCAGCGACTCCGGCGATAACTACAATGAGCAGTTCTTC.

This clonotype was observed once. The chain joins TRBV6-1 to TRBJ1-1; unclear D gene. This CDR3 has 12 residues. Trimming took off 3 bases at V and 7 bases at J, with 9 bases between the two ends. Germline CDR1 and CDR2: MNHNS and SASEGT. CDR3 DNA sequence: TGTGCCAGCAGTGACCCAAGACTTGAAGCTTTCTTT. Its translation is CASSDPRLEAFF.

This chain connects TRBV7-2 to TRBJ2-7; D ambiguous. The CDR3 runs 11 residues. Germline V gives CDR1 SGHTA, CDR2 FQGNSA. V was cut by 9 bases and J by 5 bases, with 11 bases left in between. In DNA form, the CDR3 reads TGTGCCAGTGGAGTCCTCCACGAGCAGTACTTC. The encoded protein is CASGVLHEQYF. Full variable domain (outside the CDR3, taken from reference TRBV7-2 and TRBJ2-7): GAGVSQSPSNKVTEKGKDVELRCDPISGHTALYWYRQSLGQGLEFLIYFQGNSAPDKSGLPSDRFSAERTGGSVSTLTIQRTQQEDSAVYLCASGVLHEQYFGPGTRLTVT.

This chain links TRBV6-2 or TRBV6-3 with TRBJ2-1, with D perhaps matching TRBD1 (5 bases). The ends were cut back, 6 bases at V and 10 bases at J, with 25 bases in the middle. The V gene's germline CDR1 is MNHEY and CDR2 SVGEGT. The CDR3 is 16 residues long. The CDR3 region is CASSSASTGLVGEQFF. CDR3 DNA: TGTGCCAGCAGCTCCGCCTCTACAGGTCTGGTTGGGGAGCAGTTCTTC.

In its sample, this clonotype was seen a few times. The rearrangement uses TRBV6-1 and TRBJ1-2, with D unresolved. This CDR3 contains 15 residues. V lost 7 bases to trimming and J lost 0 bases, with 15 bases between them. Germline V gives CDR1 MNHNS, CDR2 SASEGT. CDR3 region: CASKAYTEANYGYTF. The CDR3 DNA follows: TGTGCCAGCAAGGCCTATACAGAGGCTAACTATGGCTACACCTTC.

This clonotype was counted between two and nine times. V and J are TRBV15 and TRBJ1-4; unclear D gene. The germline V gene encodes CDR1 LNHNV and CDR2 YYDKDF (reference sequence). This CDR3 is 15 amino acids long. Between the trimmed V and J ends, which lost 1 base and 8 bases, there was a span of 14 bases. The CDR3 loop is CATSRAYELGEKLFF. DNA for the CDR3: TGTGCCACCAGCAGAGCTTACGAATTGGGAGAAAAACTGTTTTTT.

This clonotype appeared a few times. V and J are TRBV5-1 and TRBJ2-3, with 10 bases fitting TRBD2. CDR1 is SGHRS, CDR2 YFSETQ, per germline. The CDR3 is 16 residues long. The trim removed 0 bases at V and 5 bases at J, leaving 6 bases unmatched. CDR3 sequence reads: CASSLDLAGVVDTQYF. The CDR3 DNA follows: TGCGCCAGCAGCTTGGATCTAGCGGGAGTGGTAGATACGCAGTATTTT.

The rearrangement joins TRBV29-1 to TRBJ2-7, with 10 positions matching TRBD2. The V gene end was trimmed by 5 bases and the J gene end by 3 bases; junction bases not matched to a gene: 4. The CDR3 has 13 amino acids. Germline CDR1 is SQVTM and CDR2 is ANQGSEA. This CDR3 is CSVRLAGDYEQYF. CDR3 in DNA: TGCAGCGTTAGGCTAGCGGGGGACTACGAGCAGTACTTC.

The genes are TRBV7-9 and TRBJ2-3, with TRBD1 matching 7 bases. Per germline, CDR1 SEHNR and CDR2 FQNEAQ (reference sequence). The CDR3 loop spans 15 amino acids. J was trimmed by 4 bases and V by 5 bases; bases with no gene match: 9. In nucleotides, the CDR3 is TGTGCCAGCAGCCCTACGACAGGGTCCCCAGATACGCAGTATTTT. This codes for CASSPTTGSPDTQYF.

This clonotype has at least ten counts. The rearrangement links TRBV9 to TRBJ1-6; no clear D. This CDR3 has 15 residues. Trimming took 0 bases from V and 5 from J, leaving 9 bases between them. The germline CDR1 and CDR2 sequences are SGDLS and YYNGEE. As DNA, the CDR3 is TGTGCCAGCAGCGTAGGCGGGAGGGATAATTCACCCCTCCACTTT. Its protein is CASSVGGRDNSPLHF.

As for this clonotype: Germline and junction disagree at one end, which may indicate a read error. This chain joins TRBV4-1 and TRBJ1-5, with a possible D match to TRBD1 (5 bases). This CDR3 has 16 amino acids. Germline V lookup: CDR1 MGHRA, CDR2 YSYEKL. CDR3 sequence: CASSKRMARDDQTQHF. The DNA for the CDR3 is TGCGCCAGCAGCAAGAGAATGGCCAGGGATGATCAGACCCAGCATTTT.

This chain's CDR3 is CASRIQGQINQPQHF. CDR3 sequence (DNA): TGTGCCAGCAGAATTCAGGGACAAATCAATCAGCCCCAGCATTTT. The V and J genes are TRBV2 and TRBJ1-5; D might be TRBD1 (6 bases). There are 15 residues in the CDR3. The V gene lost 6 bases and the J gene lost 3 bases, with 15 bases spanning the gap. Germline V gene data show CDR1 as SNHLY and CDR2 as FYNNEI.

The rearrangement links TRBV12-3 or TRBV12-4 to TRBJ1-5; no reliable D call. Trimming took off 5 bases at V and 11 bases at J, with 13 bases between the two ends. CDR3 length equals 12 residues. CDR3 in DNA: TGTGCCAGCAGTCTAATTCGGGGTTCCCAGCATTTT. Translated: CASSLIRGSQHF.

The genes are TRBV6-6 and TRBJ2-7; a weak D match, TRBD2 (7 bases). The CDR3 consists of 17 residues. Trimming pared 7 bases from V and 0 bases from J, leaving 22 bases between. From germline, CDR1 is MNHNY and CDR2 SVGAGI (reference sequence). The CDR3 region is CASNDNGGAKLSYEQYF. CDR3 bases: TGTGCCAGCAACGACAATGGGGGGGCAAAACTCTCCTACGAGCAGTACTTC.

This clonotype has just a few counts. As DNA, the CDR3 is TGTGCCAGCAGCTTATGGGTCGTAGAGAACACCGGGGAGCTGTTTTTT. This sequence encodes CASSLWVVENTGELFF. The rearrangement joins TRBV7-6 to TRBJ2-2; D uncertain. The CDR3 covers 16 residues. Per the germline V gene, CDR1 is SGHVS and CDR2 is FNYEAQ. Trimming took off 2 bases at V and 1 base at J, with 11 bases between the two ends.